The entry below describes one TCR beta chain. Using immunoSEQ multiplex PCR, the repertoire was profiled, and TCRdb retains in-frame clones only, with some absent. The repertoire holds roughly 80,000 clones, with 82% as singletons. The data are from a study of blood T cell repertoires in COVID-19. The CDR3 consists of 14 residues. V lost 4 bases and J lost 6, with 11 bases in between. CDR1 and CDR2 from the germline V gene are SGHRS and YFSETQ. This sequence was found in a human donor in a cohort sampled during active COVID-19. The genes are TRBV5-1 and TRBJ1-6; D not certain. The sample was peripheral blood. The CDR3 DNA reads as TGCGCCAGCAGCGGGGAGCAGTCTAATTCACCCCTCCACTTT. This gives the protein CASSGEQSNSPLHF.